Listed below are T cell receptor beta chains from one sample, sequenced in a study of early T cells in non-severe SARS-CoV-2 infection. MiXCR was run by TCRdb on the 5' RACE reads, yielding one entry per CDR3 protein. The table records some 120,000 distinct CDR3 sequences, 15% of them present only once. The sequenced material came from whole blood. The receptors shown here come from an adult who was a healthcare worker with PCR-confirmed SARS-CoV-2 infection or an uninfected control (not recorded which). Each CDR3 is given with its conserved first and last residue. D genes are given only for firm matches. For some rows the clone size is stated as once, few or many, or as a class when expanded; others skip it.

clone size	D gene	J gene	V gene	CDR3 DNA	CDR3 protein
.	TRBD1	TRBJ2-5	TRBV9	TGTGCCAGCAGCGTGACAGGGCGGGAGACCCAGTACTTC	CASSVTGRETQYF
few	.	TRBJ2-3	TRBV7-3	TGTGCCAGCAGCTTAGGGGGTGAGGGGCCCACAGATACGCAGTATTTT	CASSLGGEGPTDTQYF
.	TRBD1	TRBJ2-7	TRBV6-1	TGTGCCAGCAGAGACAGGGTTGGCTCCTACGAGCAGTACTTC	CASRDRVGSYEQYF
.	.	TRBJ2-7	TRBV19	TGTGCCAGTAGTACCCCGGGACGCTCCTACGAGCAGTACTTC	CASSTPGRSYEQYF
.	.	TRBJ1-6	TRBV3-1	TGTGCCAGCAGCCTGAATATACGGTATTCACCCCTCCACTTT	CASSLNIRYSPLHF
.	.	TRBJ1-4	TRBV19	TGTGCCAGTAGTATCCAGGACAGAGAGTCCTTAGAAAAACTGTTTTTT	CASSIQDRESLEKLFF
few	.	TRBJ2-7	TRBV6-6	TGTGCCAGCAGTTACTCAGACTCGAGGGAGCAGTACTTC	CASSYSDSREQYF
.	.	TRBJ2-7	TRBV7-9	TGTGCCATCGGGGACGGCACCGAGCAGTACTTC	CAIGDGTEQYF
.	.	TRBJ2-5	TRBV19	TGTGCCAGTAGTTTAGCAGGGATCGGCGAAGAGACCCAGTACTTC	CASSLAGIGEETQYF
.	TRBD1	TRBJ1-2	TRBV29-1	TGCAGCGTTGCCCTGGACAGGGAGACCTATGGCTACACCTTC	CSVALDRETYGYTF
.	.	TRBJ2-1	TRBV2	TGTGCCAGCTCCACAGACCGGTTCTACAATGAGCAGTTCTTC	CASSTDRFYNEQFF
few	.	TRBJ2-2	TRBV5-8	TGTGCCAGCAGCTTGGTGCGGGCCGGGGAGCTGTTTTTT	CASSLVRAGELFF
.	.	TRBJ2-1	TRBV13	TGTGCCAGCAGCCCCGTGGGGATAAGGTCCTACAATGAGCAGTTCTTC	CASSPVGIRSYNEQFF
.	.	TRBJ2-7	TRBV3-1	TGTGCCAGCAGCAGCCGGGACAACTACGAGCAGTACTTC	CASSSRDNYEQYF
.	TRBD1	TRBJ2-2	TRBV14	TGTGCCAGCAGCCAGGGACAGGGTTACACCGGGGAGCTGTTTTTT	CASSQGQGYTGELFF
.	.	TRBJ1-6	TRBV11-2	TGTGCCAGCAGCCTTATGCTCTATAATTCACCCCTCCACTTT	CASSLMLYNSPLHF
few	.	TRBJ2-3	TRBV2	TGTGCCAGCAGTGTCCTCCCGCCCAGCACAGATACGCAGTATTTT	CASSVLPPSTDTQYF
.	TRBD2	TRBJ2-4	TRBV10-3	TGTGCCATCAGTGAGTCGCTACTAGCGGGGGAGAAAAACATTCAGTACTTC	CAISESLLAGEKNIQYF
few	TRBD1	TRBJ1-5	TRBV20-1	TGCAGTGCTTCAGGGACAGGGTTGGGCAATCAGCCCCAGCATTTT	CSASGTGLGNQPQHF
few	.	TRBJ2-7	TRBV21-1	TGTGCCAGCATTCCCTCCGAGCAGTACTTC	CASIPSEQYF
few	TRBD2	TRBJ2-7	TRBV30	TGTGCCTGGAGTCGAACAGCGGGACTAGCGGGGGTCGAGCAGTACTTC	CAWSRTAGLAGVEQYF
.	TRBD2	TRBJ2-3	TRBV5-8	TGTGCCAGCAGCTTGACGGGACTAGCGGAGTACACAGATACGCAGTATTTT	CASSLTGLAEYTDTQYF
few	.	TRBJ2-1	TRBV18	TGTGCCAGCTCACCAAACACACCAAGCTCCTACAATGAGCAGTTCTTC	CASSPNTPSSYNEQFF
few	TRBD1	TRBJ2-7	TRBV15	TGTGCCACCAGCAGAGGGACAGGCTCCTACGAGCAGTACTTC	CATSRGTGSYEQYF
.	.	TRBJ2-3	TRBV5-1	TGCGCCAGCAGCTTGGAAAGGCGGGGTGAAGATACGCAGTATTTT	CASSLERRGEDTQYF
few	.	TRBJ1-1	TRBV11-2	TGTGCCAGCAGCTTGGGACTGTGGACTGAGAACACTGAAGCTTTCTTT	CASSLGLWTENTEAFF
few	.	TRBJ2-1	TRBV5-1	TGCGCCAGCAGCGAGCAACTAGGAAATAAAAACGAGCAGTTCTTC	CASSEQLGNKNEQFF
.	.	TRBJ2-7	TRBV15	TGTGCCACCAGCAGAGATATTCAGTTAGACTACGAGCAGTACTTC	CATSRDIQLDYEQYF
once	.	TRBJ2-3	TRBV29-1	TGCAGCGTTGTACCCCATGCGGGGGCTCAAGCAGATACGCAGTATTTT	CSVVPHAGAQADTQYF
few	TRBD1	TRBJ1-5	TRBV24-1	TGTGCCACCAGTGATGGACAGGGTAAGTGGGATCGCGGCAATCAGCCCCAGCATTTT	CATSDGQGKWDRGNQPQHF
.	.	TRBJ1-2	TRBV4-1	TGCGCCAGCAGCCAAGGGCGGACAGAAAACTATGGCTACACCTTC	CASSQGRTENYGYTF
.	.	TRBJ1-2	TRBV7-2	TGTGCCAGCATCGATTGGTTCGGGAACTATGGCTACACCTTC	CASIDWFGNYGYTF
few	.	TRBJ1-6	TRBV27	TGTGCCAGCAATGGAGCGCCCTATAATTCACCCCTCCACTTT	CASNGAPYNSPLHF
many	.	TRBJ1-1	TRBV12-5	TGTGCTAGTGGTTCACCCGACAGGATCGCTGAAGCTTTCTTT	CASGSPDRIAEAFF
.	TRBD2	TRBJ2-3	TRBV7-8	TGTGCCAGCAGCTTTCTAGCGGGGCCTTTTTCAGATACGCAGTATTTT	CASSFLAGPFSDTQYF
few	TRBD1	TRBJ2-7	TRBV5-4	TGTGCCAGCAGCTGGGACAGAGGAGTCGAGCAGTACTTC	CASSWDRGVEQYF
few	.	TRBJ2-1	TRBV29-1	TGCAGCTCCGGTGGAGATGAGCAGTTCTTC	CSSGGDEQFF
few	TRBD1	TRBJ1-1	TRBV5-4	TGTGCCAGCAGCTCGGTCCAGGGGGCCAGCACTGAAGCTTTCTTT	CASSSVQGASTEAFF
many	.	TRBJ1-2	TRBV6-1	TGTGCCAGCAGTGAAGCTCAGGGTCCCCTCAGGCGGGGCTACACCTTC	CASSEAQGPLRRGYTF
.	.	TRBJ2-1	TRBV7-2	TGTGCCAGCAGCTTGACAGGGACTAGTGAGCAGTTCTTC	CASSLTGTSEQFF
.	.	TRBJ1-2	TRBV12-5	TGTGCTAGTGGTTTGACAACAACCGTGAACTATGGCTACACCTTC	CASGLTTTVNYGYTF
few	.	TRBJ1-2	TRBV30	TGTGCCTGGAGTTACAGGGCGGTAGATGGCTACACCTTC	CAWSYRAVDGYTF
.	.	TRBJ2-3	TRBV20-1	TGCAGTGCCAACGGTCAGTTAGATACGCAGTATTTT	CSANGQLDTQYF
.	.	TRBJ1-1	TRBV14	TGTGCCAGCAGCCAAGACCCCGGTTACAACACTGAAGCTTTCTTT	CASSQDPGYNTEAFF
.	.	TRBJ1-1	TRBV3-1	TGTGCCAGCAGCTCCCAGGTATCCGACACTGAAGCTTTCTTT	CASSSQVSDTEAFF
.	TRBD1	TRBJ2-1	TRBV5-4	TGTGCCAGCACGGTCGGGACAGGGGTGGACAATGAGCAGTTCTTC	CASTVGTGVDNEQFF
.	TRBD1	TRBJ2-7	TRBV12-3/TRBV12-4	TGTGCCAGCAGTTCTACAGGGGATGCTTTCGAGCAGTACTTC	CASSSTGDAFEQYF
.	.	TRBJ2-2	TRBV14	TGTGCCAGCAGCGGAGTGAGCGCCGGGGAGCTGTTTTTT	CASSGVSAGELFF
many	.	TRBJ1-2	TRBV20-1	TGCAGTGCTAGACAATCCATGGAGAAGGGGTATGGCTACACCTTC	CSARQSMEKGYGYTF
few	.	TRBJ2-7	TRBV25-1	TGTGCCAGCACCCCCGGGGGTCCGGGGGAGCAGTACTTC	CASTPGGPGEQYF
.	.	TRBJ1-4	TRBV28	TGTGCCAGCAGTCTGACGGGACGGGGAAAACTGTTTTTT	CASSLTGRGKLFF
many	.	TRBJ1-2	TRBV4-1	TGCGCCAGCAGCCAAGTGAGGGGGAATCGGGTCAATCTGGGCTACACCTTC	CASSQVRGNRVNLGYTF
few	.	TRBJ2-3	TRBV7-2	TGTGCCAGCAGCTCAGGGAGAACTAGCACAGATACGCAGTATTTT	CASSSGRTSTDTQYF
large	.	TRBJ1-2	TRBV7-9	TGTGCCAGCAGCCCCCAAAGTCGCGGCTACACCTTC	CASSPQSRGYTF
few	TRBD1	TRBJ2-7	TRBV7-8	TGTGCCAGCAGCTTAGCTTACCCGGGACAGGGGGCCTACGAGCAGTACTTC	CASSLAYPGQGAYEQYF
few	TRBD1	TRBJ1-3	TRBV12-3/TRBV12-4	TGTGCCAGCAGGACTAGGGACAGGGTCCTTGCGGGTGGAAACACCATATATTTT	CASRTRDRVLAGGNTIYF
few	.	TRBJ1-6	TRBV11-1	TGTGCCAGCAGCGACTTTGAGTCACCCCTCCACTTT	CASSDFESPLHF
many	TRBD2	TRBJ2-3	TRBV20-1	TGCAGTGCTGCACCCGTTTCGACTAGCGTGCGGGATACGCAGTATTTT	CSAAPVSTSVRDTQYF
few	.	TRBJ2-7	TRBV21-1	TGTGCCAGCAGCAAAGCCCCCCCCTACGAGCAGTACTTC	CASSKAPPYEQYF
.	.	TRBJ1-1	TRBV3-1	TGTGCCAGCAGCCAAGAGGCGGAAGCTTTCTTT	CASSQEAEAFF